The 25 T cell receptor beta chains reported below all come from one sample, sequenced in a study of CD8 T cells in ankylosing spondylitis. TCRdb analysed the 5' RACE reads with MiXCR anew, one entry per CDR3 protein. The data hold over 100,000 distinct CDR3 sequences, with roughly 7.3% observed a single time. Sample: blood, either unsorted or a sorted T cell fraction (not recorded which). Receptors originate from a male donor with ankylosing spondylitis or in good health (not recorded which).

The table lists this clonotype with many counts. The chain joins TRBV5-1 to TRBJ1-6, with D perhaps matching TRBD1 (5 bases). The CDR3 contains 15 residues. CDR1 and CDR2 from the germline V gene are SGHRS and YFSETQ. The ends were cut back, 0 bases at V and 7 bases at J, with 11 bases in the middle. CDR3 in amino acids: CASSLAGPTNSPLHF. The CDR3, as DNA: TGCGCCAGCAGCTTGGCGGGACCGACGAATTCACCCCTCCACTTT.

This clonotype appeared many times. The CDR3 spells CSARDLSSGHLYEQYF. In nucleotides, the CDR3 is TGCAGTGCTAGAGATTTGTCTAGCGGGCACCTCTACGAGCAGTACTTC. The chain recombines TRBV20-1 with TRBJ2-7, with 8 positions matching TRBD2. V shed 0 bases, J shed 3 bases, and the junction held 10 bases outside the gene matches. The CDR3 has 16 residues. CDR1 is DFQATT, CDR2 SNEGSKA, per germline (reference sequence).

V gene TRBV5-1 combines with J gene TRBJ2-5; TRBD1 might be the D (7 bases). Trimming shortened V by 4 bases and J by 5 bases, and 18 bases separated the two germline ends. This CDR3 contains 15 residues. Germline CDR1 reads SGHRS; CDR2 reads YFSETQ. The CDR3 reads CASSLRGQYGETQYF. For the CDR3, the DNA is TGCGCCAGCAGCCTGCGGGGACAGTATGGGGAGACCCAGTACTTC.

This clonotype was observed many times. The V call is TRBV5-1, the J call TRBJ1-2; possible D gene TRBD1, 5 bases. The CDR3 is 12 amino acids. V lost 0 bases, J lost 10 bases, and 10 bases lay in between. CDR1 and CDR2 (germline): SGHRS, YFSETQ. CDR3: CASSLEAGTYTF. For the CDR3, the DNA is TGCGCCAGCAGCTTGGAAGCTGGGACCTACACCTTC. Drawing the rest from reference TRBV5-1 and TRBJ1-2, the complete variable domain is KAGVTQTPRYLIKTRGQQVTLSCSPISGHRSVSWYQQTPGQGLQFLFEYFSETQRNKGNFPGRFSGRQFSNSRSEMNVSTLELGDSALYLCASSLEAGTYTFGSGTRLTVV.

This clonotype was observed at least ten times. The chain recombines TRBV2 with TRBJ2-2; D not resolved. The CDR3 spans 14 residues. V lost 6 bases and J lost 5, with 13 bases in between. The germline V gene encodes CDR1 SNHLY and CDR2 FYNNEI. The CDR3 nucleotides are TGTGCCAGCAGGGTCCAGGTAACAACCGGGGAGCTGTTTTTT. It specifies CASRVQVTTGELFF.

In its sample, this clonotype was seen many times. The CDR3 loop reads CASSQDGGQGGTGELFF. The CDR3 nucleotides read TGTGCCAGCAGCCAAGACGGGGGACAGGGAGGGACCGGGGAGCTGTTTTTT. The chain couples TRBV3-1 to TRBJ2-2; 9 bases line up with TRBD1. The germline CDR1 and CDR2 sequences are LGHDT and YNNKEL (reference sequence). The CDR3 sequence is 17 residues long. V dropped 0 bases and J dropped 5; count of bases not matched to a gene: 7.

There are many counts of this clonotype. This chain joins TRBV20-1 and TRBJ2-1; 8 bases line up with TRBD2. V gave up 5 bases and J gave up 8 bases; unmatched junction bases: 11. This CDR3 is 14 amino acids long. Germline values: CDR1 DFQATT, CDR2 SNEGSKA (reference sequence). The CDR3 sequence is CSALPSGQSDEQFF. CDR3 in DNA: TGCAGTGCTCTTCCTAGCGGGCAGTCAGATGAGCAGTTCTTC.

This clonotype was observed a handful of times. The chain joins TRBV2 to TRBJ2-3; D possibly corresponds to TRBD1 (7 bases). Germline CDR1 reads SNHLY; CDR2 reads FYNNEI. V lost 4 bases to trimming and J lost 0 bases, with 14 bases between them. CDR3 length equals 16 residues. CDR3 coding DNA: TGTGCCAGCAGTGGAGGCGGGACAGCAAGCACAGATACGCAGTATTTT. As protein: CASSGGGTASTDTQYF.

There are many counts of this clonotype. This rearrangement joins TRBV5-1 to TRBJ1-1; the match to TRBD1 covers 8 bases. The CDR3 is 14 residues long. From germline, CDR1 is SGHRS and CDR2 YFSETQ. V shed 4 bases and J 8 bases; nucleotides not matched to a gene: 10. CDR3 region: CASSTRGLSAEAFF. In nucleotides, the CDR3 is TGCGCCAGCAGCACCAGGGGGCTTTCTGCAGAAGCTTTCTTT. Drawing the rest from reference TRBV5-1 and TRBJ1-1, the complete variable domain is KAGVTQTPRYLIKTRGQQVTLSCSPISGHRSVSWYQQTPGQGLQFLFEYFSETQRNKGNFPGRFSGRQFSNSRSEMNVSTLELGDSALYLCASSTRGLSAEAFFGQGTRLTVV.

This clonotype has a count of ten or more. The chain combines TRBV20-1 with TRBJ2-5; possible D gene TRBD2, 5 bases. Germline V gives CDR1 DFQATT, CDR2 SNEGSKA (reference sequence). The V and J ends lost 4 bases and 1 base respectively, with 16 bases between them. The CDR3 contains 15 residues. CDR3 bases: TGCAGTGCTATAATTCCGACGGGATTCCAAGAGACCCAGTACTTC. Protein product: CSAIIPTGFQETQYF.

This clonotype was recorded at least ten times. The rearrangement uses TRBV3-1 and TRBJ2-7; D remains unclear. Trimming stripped 1 base from V and 3 bases from J, with 13 bases between. Per the germline V gene, CDR1 is LGHDT and CDR2 is YNNKEL (reference sequence). This CDR3 region has 15 residues. Written as DNA, the CDR3 is TGTGCCAGCAGCCAAGGATTCGACGCGAACTACGAGCAGTACTTC. Residues: CASSQGFDANYEQYF.

This clonotype appeared many times. In DNA form, the CDR3 reads TGCGCCAGCAGCTTAGCTGGGGGACTAGCGGGGGATAAGAACACCGGGGAGCTGTTTTTT. Translated, it gives CASSLAGGLAGDKNTGELFF. The J gene is TRBJ2-2, the V gene TRBV5-1; 14 bases agree with TRBD2. J gave up 1 base and V 2 bases, and 10 bases lay outside the gene matches. This CDR3 is 20 amino acids long. CDR1 is SGHRS and CDR2 is YFSETQ in the germline V gene.

This clonotype was seen repeatedly, ten times or more. This sequence joins TRBV30 and TRBJ2-3; D assignment may be TRBD1 or TRBD2 (5 bases each). CDR1 GTSNPN and CDR2 SVGIG come from the germline V gene (reference sequence). Trimming took 6 bases from V and 10 from J, leaving 23 bases between them. The CDR3 runs 14 residues. CDR3 region: CACIGALSFVAQYF. In DNA form, the CDR3 reads TGTGCCTGCATCGGGGCGCTCTCCTTCGTCGCGCAGTATTTT.

This clonotype was found many times. The gene calls are TRBV5-1 and TRBJ2-7, with D possibly being TRBD2 (5 bases). V lost 0 bases, J lost 3 bases, and 13 bases lay in between. The germline CDR1 and CDR2 sequences are SGHRS and YFSETQ. CDR3 size: 15 residues. The DNA for the CDR3 is TGCGCCAGCAGCTTGGCCCCGGGATCCAACTACGAGCAGTACTTC. This encodes CASSLAPGSNYEQYF.

At least ten counts were recorded for this clonotype. This chain's CDR3 is CAISDYRGSSYNEQFF. For the CDR3, the DNA is TGTGCCATCAGTGATTACAGGGGGTCTTCCTACAATGAGCAGTTCTTC. J is TRBJ2-1 and V is TRBV10-3; 8 bases line up with TRBD1. CDR3 length equals 16 residues. The ends lost 3 bases at V and 1 base at J; junction bases unmatched: 5. CDR1 and CDR2 from the germline V gene are ENHRY and SYGVKD.

This clonotype occurred many times. The CDR3 coding sequence is TGCGCCAGCAGCTTGGACACGGCCAACGTCCTGACTTTC. Encoded protein: CASSLDTANVLTF. V is TRBV5-1 and J is TRBJ2-6, with D hard to call. Per germline, CDR1 SGHRS and CDR2 YFSETQ. The CDR3 consists of 13 residues. V was clipped by 0 bases and J by 6 bases, with 4 bases between them. Based on the CDR3 plus reference TRBV5-1 and TRBJ2-6, the full variable domain is KAGVTQTPRYLIKTRGQQVTLSCSPISGHRSVSWYQQTPGQGLQFLFEYFSETQRNKGNFPGRFSGRQFSNSRSEMNVSTLELGDSALYLCASSLDTANVLTFGAGSRLTVL.

This clonotype was picked up many times. The chain's CDR3 is CASSRDASTNEKLFF. The CDR3 nucleotides read TGCGCCAGCAGCCGAGACGCATCAACTAATGAAAAACTGTTTTTT. This chain links TRBV5-1 with TRBJ1-4; D not resolved. The CDR3 has 15 amino acids. Trimming left V 4 bases short and J 0 bases short, with 10 bases between. CDR1 and CDR2 from the germline V gene are SGHRS and YFSETQ.

This clonotype was recorded at least ten times. This rearrangement joins TRBV27 to TRBJ1-6, with unresolved D. The CDR3 sequence is 15 residues long. Trimming shortened V by 8 bases and J by 4 bases, and 15 bases separated the two germline ends. Germline V gives CDR1 MNHEY, CDR2 SMNVEV (reference sequence). CDR3 amino acids: CASRWVVGYNSPLHF. The CDR3 nucleotides read TGTGCCAGCCGATGGGTCGTGGGGTATAATTCACCCCTCCACTTT.

The chain couples TRBV30 to TRBJ2-5; D is perhaps TRBD1 (6 bases). The CDR3 extends over 15 amino acids. From germline, CDR1 is GTSNPN and CDR2 SVGIG (reference sequence). V gave up 0 bases and J gave up 4 bases, with 15 bases separating them. The CDR3 loop reads CAWSVPSGVPETQYF. The CDR3 nucleotides are TGTGCCTGGAGTGTACCGTCAGGGGTCCCAGAGACCCAGTACTTC.

This clonotype showed up many times. J is TRBJ2-1 and V is TRBV11-3; 8 bases line up with TRBD2. Germline lookup yields CDR1 SGHNT and CDR2 YENEEA. Trimming took 1 base from V and 8 from J; bases not matched to a gene: 28. This CDR3 contains 22 residues. The CDR3 is CASSLVMAGTAPGLGGIDEQFF. CDR3 nucleotides: TGTGCCAGCAGCTTAGTTATGGCAGGGACCGCTCCGGGACTAGGGGGTATCGATGAGCAGTTCTTC.

This clonotype was counted at least ten times. The V gene is TRBV5-1, the J gene TRBJ2-1, with D perhaps given as TRBD1 or TRBD2 (5 bases each). CDR1 and CDR2 from the germline V gene are SGHRS and YFSETQ. This CDR3 comprises 12 residues. V shed 9 bases and J shed 3 bases, with 10 bases lying between them. Written as DNA, the CDR3 is TGCGCCACCCGGGACGGCTACAATGAGCAGTTCTTC. It specifies CATRDGYNEQFF. The whole variable domain, filled in from reference TRBV5-1 and TRBJ2-1, reads KAGVTQTPRYLIKTRGQQVTLSCSPISGHRSVSWYQQTPGQGLQFLFEYFSETQRNKGNFPGRFSGRQFSNSRSEMNVSTLELGDSALYLCATRDGYNEQFFGPGTRLTVL.

Details on this clonotype: The junction differs from germline at one of its ends, possibly a read error. The chain is built from TRBV7-7 and TRBJ2-7; TRBD2 is a possible D gene (5 bases). The CDR3 extends over 16 amino acids. Germline V CDR1 and CDR2: SSHAT, FNYEAQ (reference sequence). The CDR3 loop reads CASSLGSVGDSYEQYF. The DNA for the CDR3 is TGTGCTAGCAGCTTGGGTTCTGTGGGAGACTCCTACGAGCAGTACTTC.

There are many counts of this clonotype. This rearrangement joins TRBV5-1 to TRBJ1-1; D is perhaps TRBD1 (5 bases). Trimming took off 4 bases at V and 4 bases at J, with 17 bases between the two ends. Per germline, CDR1 SGHRS and CDR2 YFSETQ. CDR3 size: 15 residues. The CDR3 region has the DNA TGCGCCAGCAGCCTTGGGACTGGGGGGGGCACTGAAGCTTTCTTT. Its translation is CASSLGTGGGTEAFF.

The rearrangement links TRBV29-1 to TRBJ2-1, with D perhaps matching TRBD1 or TRBD2 (6 bases each). Germline-derived CDR1 and CDR2 are SQVTM and ANQGSEA. This CDR3 has 14 residues. Deletions cut 8 bases from V and 0 bases from J, with 14 bases between. CDR3 residues: CSLGGGISYNEQFF. CDR3 in DNA: TGCAGCCTTGGGGGCGGGATCTCCTACAATGAGCAGTTCTTC.

This sequence joins TRBV5-6 and TRBJ2-7; D is ambiguous. CDR3 length equals 14 residues. Trimming left V 1 base short and J 5 bases short, with 13 bases between. The germline CDR1 and CDR2 sequences are SGHDT and YYEEEE. CDR3 coding DNA: TGTGCCAGCAGCTTGCGCGGCCTGTACGACGAGCAGTACTTC. This sequence encodes CASSLRGLYDEQYF.